This is a list of T cell receptor beta chains from one sample in a study of beta chain features in type 1 diabetes. Profiled with immunoSEQ multiplex PCR; TCRdb holds only in-frame clones, not every one. The data contain about 52,000 clones, under 45% of them seen just once; the ten biggest clones take up roughly 1.4%. The specimen sequenced was Tregs from blood. All receptors derive from a man aged 25-45 years with type 1 diabetes. The CDR3 runs from the conserved cysteine through the conserved F or W. Each record gives: V gene, clone size, D gene, J gene, CDR3 DNA, CDR3 protein. A D gene is named only where the DNA matches it firmly. Clone size is shown for a subset of rows, as once, few, many or a class of expanded clone.

v_call: TRBV29-1; clone_size: few; d_call: TRBD2; j_call: TRBJ2-3; cdr3_nt: TGCAGCGTTGATAGCGGGAGGACAGATACGCAGTATTTT; cdr3_aa: CSVDSGRTDTQYF
v_call: TRBV7-9; clone_size: NA; d_call: TRBD1; j_call: TRBJ1-2; cdr3_nt: TGTGCCAGCAGCCCACCGAACAGGGGCTATGGCTACACCTTC; cdr3_aa: CASSPPNRGYGYTF
v_call: TRBV7-3; clone_size: NA; d_call: NA; j_call: TRBJ1-1; cdr3_nt: TGTGCCAGCAGCTTGGGGGCGAACACTGAAGCTTTCTTT; cdr3_aa: CASSLGANTEAFF
v_call: TRBV7-3; clone_size: NA; d_call: TRBD1; j_call: TRBJ1-1; cdr3_nt: TGTGCCAGCAGCCTGGACAGGGAAACTGAAGCTTTCTTT; cdr3_aa: CASSLDRETEAFF
v_call: TRBV6-1; clone_size: few; d_call: TRBD1; j_call: TRBJ2-5; cdr3_nt: TGTGCCAGCAGTGGAAAGGGGGCGCAAGAGACCCAGTACTTC; cdr3_aa: CASSGKGAQETQYF
v_call: TRBV6-1; clone_size: NA; d_call: TRBD1; j_call: TRBJ1-4; cdr3_nt: TGTGCCAGCAGTGAAAGGGGCAGGGGGAATGAAAAACTGTTTTTT; cdr3_aa: CASSERGRGNEKLFF
v_call: TRBV11-1; clone_size: few; d_call: TRBD2; j_call: TRBJ2-6; cdr3_nt: TGTGCCAGCAGCTTAACTAGCGGGAGTGTTCCTGGGGCCAACGTCCTGACTTTC; cdr3_aa: CASSLTSGSVPGANVLTF
v_call: TRBV28; clone_size: few; d_call: NA; j_call: TRBJ1-1; cdr3_nt: TGTGCCAGCAGTCTCCTTCGACGACAGAGCACTGAAGCTTTCTTT; cdr3_aa: CASSLLRRQSTEAFF
v_call: TRBV18; clone_size: NA; d_call: NA; j_call: TRBJ2-3; cdr3_nt: TGTGCCAGCTCACCACCAATCGTAGTTGCAAATACGCAGTATTTT; cdr3_aa: CASSPPIVVANTQYF
v_call: TRBV28; clone_size: few; d_call: TRBD1; j_call: TRBJ2-2; cdr3_nt: TGTGCCAGCAGTAGGGACAGGGGGCGGCAGCTGTTTTTT; cdr3_aa: CASSRDRGRQLFF
v_call: TRBV28; clone_size: NA; d_call: TRBD2; j_call: TRBJ2-6; cdr3_nt: TGTGCCAGCAGTCCGCCGATGACGCGACTAGCGGGTTCCTCTGGGGCCAACGTCCTGACTTTC; cdr3_aa: CASSPPMTRLAGSSGANVLTF
v_call: TRBV2; clone_size: NA; d_call: NA; j_call: TRBJ1-1; cdr3_nt: TGTGCCACCGGCGGCGCCGTGGTTTATTCTGAAGCTTTCTTT; cdr3_aa: CATGGAVVYSEAFF
v_call: TRBV30; clone_size: few; d_call: TRBD1; j_call: TRBJ1-6; cdr3_nt: TGTGCCTGGAGTGTACGGACAGGGGGATCACCCCTCCACTTT; cdr3_aa: CAWSVRTGGSPLHF
v_call: TRBV5-5; clone_size: NA; d_call: NA; j_call: TRBJ2-1; cdr3_nt: TGTGCCAGCAGCTTGGAAATTTACTCCTACAATGAGCAGTTCTTC; cdr3_aa: CASSLEIYSYNEQFF
v_call: TRBV18; clone_size: NA; d_call: TRBD1; j_call: TRBJ2-7; cdr3_nt: TGTGCCAGCTCAAGTCAGGGGGCAAACTACGAGCAGTACTTC; cdr3_aa: CASSSQGANYEQYF
v_call: TRBV5-1; clone_size: NA; d_call: NA; j_call: TRBJ2-3; cdr3_nt: TGCGCCAGCAGTCCCAGCGGCCTAATCACAGATACGCAGTATTTT; cdr3_aa: CASSPSGLITDTQYF